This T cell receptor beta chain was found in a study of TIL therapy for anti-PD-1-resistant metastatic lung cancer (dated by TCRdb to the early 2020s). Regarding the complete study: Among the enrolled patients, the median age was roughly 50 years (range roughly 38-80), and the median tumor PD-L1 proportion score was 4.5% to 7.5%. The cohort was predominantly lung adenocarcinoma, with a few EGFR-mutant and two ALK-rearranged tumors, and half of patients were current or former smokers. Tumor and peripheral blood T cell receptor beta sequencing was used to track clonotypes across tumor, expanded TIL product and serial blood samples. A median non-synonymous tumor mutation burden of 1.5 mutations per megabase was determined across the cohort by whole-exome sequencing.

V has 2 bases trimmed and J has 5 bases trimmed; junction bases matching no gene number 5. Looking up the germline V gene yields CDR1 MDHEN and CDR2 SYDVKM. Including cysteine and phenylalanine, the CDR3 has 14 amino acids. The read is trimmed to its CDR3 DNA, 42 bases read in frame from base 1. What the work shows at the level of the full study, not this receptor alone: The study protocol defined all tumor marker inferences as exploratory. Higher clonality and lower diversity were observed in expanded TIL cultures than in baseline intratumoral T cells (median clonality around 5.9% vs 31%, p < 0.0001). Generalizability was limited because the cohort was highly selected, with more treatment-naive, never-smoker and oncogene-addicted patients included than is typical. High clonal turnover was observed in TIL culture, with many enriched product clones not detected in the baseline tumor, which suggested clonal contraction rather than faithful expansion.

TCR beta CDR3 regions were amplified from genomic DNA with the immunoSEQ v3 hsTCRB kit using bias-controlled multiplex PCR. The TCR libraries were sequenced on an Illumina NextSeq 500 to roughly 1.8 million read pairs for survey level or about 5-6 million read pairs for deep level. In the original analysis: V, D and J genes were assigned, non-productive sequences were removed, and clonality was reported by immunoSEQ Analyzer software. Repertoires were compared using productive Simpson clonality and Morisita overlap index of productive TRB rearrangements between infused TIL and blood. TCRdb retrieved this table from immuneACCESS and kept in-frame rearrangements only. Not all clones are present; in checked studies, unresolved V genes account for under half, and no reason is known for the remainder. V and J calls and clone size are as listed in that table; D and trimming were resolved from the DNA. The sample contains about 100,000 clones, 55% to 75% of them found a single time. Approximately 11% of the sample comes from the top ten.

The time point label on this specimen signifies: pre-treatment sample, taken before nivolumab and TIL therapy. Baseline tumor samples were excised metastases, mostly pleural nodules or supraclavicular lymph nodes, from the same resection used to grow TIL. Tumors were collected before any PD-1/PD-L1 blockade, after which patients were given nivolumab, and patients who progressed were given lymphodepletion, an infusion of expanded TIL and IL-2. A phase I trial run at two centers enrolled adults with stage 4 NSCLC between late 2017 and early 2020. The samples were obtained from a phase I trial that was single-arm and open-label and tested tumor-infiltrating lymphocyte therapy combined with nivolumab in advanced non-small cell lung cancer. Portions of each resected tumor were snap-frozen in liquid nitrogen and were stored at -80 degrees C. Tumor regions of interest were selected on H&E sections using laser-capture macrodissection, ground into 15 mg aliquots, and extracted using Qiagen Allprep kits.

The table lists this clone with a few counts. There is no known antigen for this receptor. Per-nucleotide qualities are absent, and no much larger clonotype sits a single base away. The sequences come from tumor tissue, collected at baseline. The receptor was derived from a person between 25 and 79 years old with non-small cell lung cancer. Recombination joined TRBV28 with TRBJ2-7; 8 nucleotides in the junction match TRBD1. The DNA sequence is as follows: TGTGCCAGCAGTTTAGGAACAGGGGGAGACGAGCAGTACTTC. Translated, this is CASSLGTGGDEQYF.